These 11 T cell receptor beta chains were sequenced from one sample in a study of T cells after yellow fever vaccination. TCRdb reprocessed the 5' RACE reads via MiXCR and lists one record per CDR3 protein. The top ten hold roughly 1% of the sample, which has about 210,000 distinct CDR3 sequences, roughly 6.3% seen once. This sample comprised CD4+ T cells sorted from PBMCs, obtained on the day of the yellow fever booster vaccination. These receptors were collected from a man aged 30 to 39 who received the YFV17D yellow fever vaccine.

The chain links TRBV11-2 to TRBJ2-5; TRBD2 matches 11 bases. CDR3 size: 18 residues. Looked up from germline, CDR1 is SGHAT and CDR2 is FQNNGV. V was pared by 1 base and J by 5 bases, with 12 bases of the junction left unmatched. CDR3 amino acids: CASSLVPGLAVEGETQYF. The DNA for the CDR3 is TGTGCCAGCAGCTTAGTACCGGGACTAGCGGTCGAGGGGGAGACCCAGTACTTC. The full variable domain, rest sourced from reference TRBV11-2 and TRBJ2-5, is EAGVAQSPRYKIIEKRQSVAFWCNPISGHATLYWYQQILGQGPKLLIQFQNNGVVDDSQLPKDRFSAERLKGVDSTLKIQPAKLEDSAVYLCASSLVPGLAVEGETQYFGPGTRLLVL.

The sample holds a few counts of this clonotype. The V call is TRBV19, the J call TRBJ2-7, with a tentative D call TRBD2 (5 bases). Germline CDR1 is LNHDA and CDR2 is SQIVND (reference sequence). Trimming took off 3 bases at V and 3 bases at J, with 12 bases between the two ends. The CDR3 sequence is 14 residues long. The CDR3 here is CASSMEEPGYEQYF. The CDR3 region has the DNA TGTGCCAGTAGTATGGAGGAACCGGGCTACGAGCAGTACTTC.

This clonotype was found a few times. This sequence joins TRBV6-2 or TRBV6-3 and TRBJ2-7, with a weak D call TRBD1 (6 bases). The germline V gene encodes CDR1 MNHEY and CDR2 SVGEGT. This CDR3 is 13 amino acids long. V was cut by 7 bases and J by 2 bases, with 12 bases left in between. The CDR3, as DNA: TGTGCCAGCAATGACAGGAGTACCTACGAGCAGTACTTC. Its protein is CASNDRSTYEQYF.

This clonotype was counted a few times. The V call is TRBV20-1, the J call TRBJ2-7, with D maybe TRBD1 (5 bases). The V end lost 2 bases, the J end lost 1 base, and 9 bases lay between the germline ends. The CDR3 extends over 13 amino acids. Germline V lookup: CDR1 DFQATT, CDR2 SNEGSKA (reference sequence). CDR3 bases: TGCAGTGCTAGAACTACAGGTTCCTACGAGCAGTACTTC. This encodes CSARTTGSYEQYF.

Ten or more counts support this clonotype. The chain couples TRBV5-1 to TRBJ2-2, with 8 bases lining up with TRBD2. After removal of 7 bases from V and 4 bases from J, the junction contained 12 bases not matched to a gene. This CDR3 is built from 16 residues. Germline V CDR1 and CDR2: SGHRS, YFSETQ. The CDR3, as DNA: TGCGCCAGCGCCCGGGAGGGCGGGACGGGCACCGGGGAGCTGTTTTTT. This gives the protein CASAREGGTGTGELFF.

The chain couples TRBV28 to TRBJ2-1; D remains ambiguous. The CDR3 is 16 residues long. Germline V CDR1 and CDR2: MDHEN, SYDVKM. V shed 7 bases and J shed 2 bases, with 18 bases lying between them. The CDR3: CASKYTRHGTYNEQFF. CDR3 sequence (DNA): TGTGCCAGCAAGTACACACGTCATGGGACCTACAATGAGCAGTTCTTC.

The sample holds many counts of this clonotype. This chain uses TRBV11-3 with TRBJ2-2; D gene uncertain. This CDR3 comprises 14 residues. V was pared by 0 bases and J by 7 bases, with 9 bases between. Germline assignment: CDR1 SGHNT and CDR2 YENEEA. CDR3 DNA sequence: TGTGCCAGCAGCTTAGAACCAAGGATCGGGGAGCTGTTTTTT. It yields the protein CASSLEPRIGELFF. The variable domain in full, with the rest retrieved from reference TRBV11-3 and TRBJ2-2, is EAGVVQSPRYKIIEKKQPVAFWCNPISGHNTLYWYLQNLGQGPELLIRYENEEAVDDSQLPKDRFSAERLKGVDSTLKIQPAELGDSAVYLCASSLEPRIGELFFGEGSRLTVL.

This clonotype was counted only a few times. The chain has TRBV4-3 and TRBJ2-2; D unclear. CDR1 and CDR2 (germline): LGHNA, YSLEER. CDR3 length equals 14 residues. V dropped 0 bases and J dropped 7 bases, with 9 bases sitting between them. The CDR3: CASSQDPSHGELFF. For the CDR3, the DNA is TGCGCCAGCAGCCAAGATCCCAGCCACGGGGAGCTGTTTTTT.

The chain employs TRBV11-2 and TRBJ2-7, with 15 bases aligning to TRBD2. Trimming at V came to 5 bases and at J to 3 bases, leaving 14 bases not matched to a gene. Germline loops: CDR1 SGHAT, CDR2 FQNNGV. The CDR3 has 19 residues. The CDR3 spells CASSRLGGTSGGKGYEQYF. The CDR3 DNA sequence: TGTGCCAGCAGCCGTCTGGGAGGGACTAGCGGGGGGAAGGGCTACGAGCAGTACTTC. Looking up the rest from reference TRBV11-2 and TRBJ2-7 gives the full variable domain: EAGVAQSPRYKIIEKRQSVAFWCNPISGHATLYWYQQILGQGPKLLIQFQNNGVVDDSQLPKDRFSAERLKGVDSTLKIQPAKLEDSAVYLCASSRLGGTSGGKGYEQYFGPGTRLTVT.

This clonotype came up a few times. The V gene is TRBV7-2, the J gene TRBJ2-5; D is unresolved. The CDR3 length is 12 residues. Deletions cut 2 bases from V and 5 bases from J, with 6 bases between. Germline lookup yields CDR1 SGHTA and CDR2 FQGNSA. Written as DNA, the CDR3 is TGTGCCAGCAGCTTATTCCTTGAGACCCAGTACTTC. This sequence encodes CASSLFLETQYF.

This chain links TRBV7-9 with TRBJ2-1, with D possibly being TRBD1 (5 bases). The CDR3 totals 16 residues. The germline gives CDR1 SEHNR, CDR2 FQNEAQ (reference sequence). V was cut by 7 bases and J by 1 base, with 17 bases left in between. CDR3 sequence: CASTTYTGASYNEQFF. CDR3 bases: TGTGCCAGCACCACTTACACAGGTGCTTCCTACAATGAGCAGTTCTTC.